The rows below give T cell receptor beta chains drawn from one sample of a study of blood T cell repertoires in COVID-19. Measured with immunoSEQ multiplex PCR; TCRdb has only the in-frame clones, and not every one. The data show approximately 28,000 clones, with around 72% seen just once and approximately 21% held by the top ten. Sequencing used peripheral blood. The receptors derive from a boy between 2 and 10 years old with active or convalescent COVID-19. CDR3s include the opening cysteine and the closing phenylalanine or tryptophan. A D gene is named only where the DNA matches it firmly. Clone size is shown for a subset of rows, as once, few, many or a class of expanded clone.

D gene	V gene	clone size	J gene	CDR3 DNA	CDR3 protein
NA	TRBV15	few	TRBJ1-1	TGTGCCACCAGCAGGCCCCGGGTAGGGAGGTCTGAAGCTTTCTTT	CATSRPRVGRSEAFF
TRBD2	TRBV5-1	NA	TRBJ2-5	TGCGCCAGCAGCTTGGGGACTAGCGGGGGGCCAGGGGAGACCCAGTACTTC	CASSLGTSGGPGETQYF
TRBD2	TRBV18	NA	TRBJ2-5	TGTGCCAGCTCACCATCGGCGCTAGCGGGACTCGAGACCCAGTACTTC	CASSPSALAGLETQYF
TRBD1	TRBV9	few	TRBJ2-7	TGTGCCAGCAGCGTAGCGACAGGGTCCTACGAGCAGTACTTC	CASSVATGSYEQYF
TRBD1	TRBV10-3	few	TRBJ1-1	TGTGCCATCAGCGTACCGGGACAGGGTGAAGCTTTCTTT	CAISVPGQGEAFF
TRBD1	TRBV28	NA	TRBJ2-7	TGTGCCAGCAATCCCGGACAGGCCCCGGACGAGCAGTACTTC	CASNPGQAPDEQYF
NA	TRBV30	few	TRBJ2-7	TGTGCCTGGATAAAGGCGGGGAGCTCCTACGAGCAGTACTTC	CAWIKAGSSYEQYF
NA	TRBV28	NA	TRBJ1-5	TGTGCCAGCAATGACAGGAGCCAGCCCCAGCATTTT	CASNDRSQPQHF
NA	TRBV6-7	NA	TRBJ1-5	TGTGCCAGCAGCTGTTCGGACAGACGATGTAGCAATCAGCCCCAGCATTTT	CASSCSDRRCSNQPQHF
NA	TRBV5-1	NA	TRBJ1-3	TGCGCCAGCAGCTTGAATCCAGGCCTGCCCTCTGGAAACACCATATATTTT	CASSLNPGLPSGNTIYF
NA	TRBV6-5	NA	TRBJ1-3	TGTGCCAGCAGTTACTCGGGGGCCGGTGGAAACACCATATATTTT	CASSYSGAGGNTIYF
NA	TRBV18	NA	TRBJ1-1	TGTGCCAGCTCACCCCTCACTTGGAGTAGGAACACTGAAGCTTTCTTT	CASSPLTWSRNTEAFF
TRBD2	TRBV27	NA	TRBJ2-1	TGTGCCAGCAGTCGTCTAGCGGGGGGCACTTTTACCTACAATGAGCAGTTCTTC	CASSRLAGGTFTYNEQFF
NA	TRBV7-6	NA	TRBJ1-6	TGTGCCAGCAGCTTAGTTGGGCGGCAGGGAAGGCCCTATAATTCACCCCTCCACTTT	CASSLVGRQGRPYNSPLHF
TRBD1	TRBV27	NA	TRBJ1-1	TGTGCCAGCAGTAAGGGACAGGGGTTCATGAACACTGAAGCTTTCTTT	CASSKGQGFMNTEAFF
TRBD2	TRBV4-1	NA	TRBJ2-1	TGCGCCAGCAGCCCGGGACTAGCGGGCGGAGAGCAGTTCTTC	CASSPGLAGGEQFF
NA	TRBV5-1	NA	TRBJ2-1	TGCGCCAGCAGCTTGGATCGAACAGGGCCTAAACTCAGCTCCTACAATGAGCAGTTCTTC	CASSLDRTGPKLSSYNEQFF
NA	TRBV7-9	NA	TRBJ1-3	TGTGCCAGCAGCTTAGGGGTCGAGGACACGCGACTTAAGGCCATATATTTT	CASSLGVEDTRLKAIYF
NA	TRBV10-3	many	TRBJ1-4	TGTGCCATCAGTGACAGGGCAACTAATGAAAAACTGTTTTTT	CAISDRATNEKLFF
NA	TRBV7-2	once	TRBJ1-4	TGTGCCAGCAGCCAGAGGTCGGGAAGGGAGGAAAAACTGTTTTTT	CASSQRSGREEKLFF
NA	TRBV7-2	NA	TRBJ1-4	TGTGCCAGCAGCTTGCAGGGGTATAATGAAAAACTGTTTTTT	CASSLQGYNEKLFF
NA	TRBV6-2/TRBV6-3	once	TRBJ2-5	TGTGCCAGCAGTTACCCTCGTGTCCCGCGCGAAGAAGAGACCCAGTACTTC	CASSYPRVPREEETQYF
NA	TRBV14	NA	TRBJ2-3	TGTGCCAGCAGCCAACTGAGGCAGGGTGTAGATACGCAGTATTTT	CASSQLRQGVDTQYF
TRBD1	TRBV6-1	NA	TRBJ2-2	TGTGCCAGCAGTGAATCCATTCTTAGGGGGCAGGGCGGGGAGCTGTTTTTT	CASSESILRGQGGELFF
NA	TRBV6-1	NA	TRBJ2-7	TGTGCCAGCAGTGAAGCCCACTCCTACGAGCAGTACTTC	CASSEAHSYEQYF
TRBD2	TRBV7-9	NA	TRBJ2-1	TGTGCCAGCAGCTCCAGACTAGCGGGAGGATGGAATGAGCAGTTCTTC	CASSSRLAGGWNEQFF
NA	TRBV5-5	once	TRBJ1-2	TGTGCCAGCAGCGTAACGACAGGCGGCTACACCTTC	CASSVTTGGYTF
NA	TRBV15	NA	TRBJ1-1	TGTGCCACCAGCATGCGACAGAAGGACACTGAAGCTTTCTTT	CATSMRQKDTEAFF
NA	TRBV6-6	few	TRBJ2-2	TGTGCCAGCAGTCCCCTACCGTTCCCTTACGCGAACACCGGGGAGCTGTTTTTT	CASSPLPFPYANTGELFF
TRBD1	TRBV28	NA	TRBJ1-2	TGTGCCAGCAGAATGACCGGGACAGTATATTATGGCTACACCTTC	CASRMTGTVYYGYTF
TRBD1	TRBV7-2	NA	TRBJ2-1	TGTGCCAGCAGCATACGCCGGGACAGGGGTGGAGAGCAGTTCTTC	CASSIRRDRGGEQFF
TRBD2	TRBV2	NA	TRBJ2-7	TGTGCCAGCAGGGAAAGACTAGCGGGGGGTAACGAGCAGTACTTC	CASRERLAGGNEQYF
TRBD2	TRBV3-1/TRBV3-2	NA	TRBJ2-5	TGTGCCAGCAGCCCGACCCTAGGGGCGGGAGACATAGAGACCCAGTACTTC	CASSPTLGAGDIETQYF
NA	TRBV6-2/TRBV6-3	NA	TRBJ2-7	TGTGCCAGCAGTTACTCGATGGTAGGGGTGAGCTACGAGCAGTACTTC	CASSYSMVGVSYEQYF
NA	TRBV6-5	NA	TRBJ1-3	TGTGCCAGCAGTAGAGAGGCTGGAAACACCATATATTTT	CASSREAGNTIYF
TRBD2	TRBV6-1	once	TRBJ2-1	TGTGCCAGCAGTGAACAACTAGCGGGGGGTCCCAGGGGGCAGTTCTTC	CASSEQLAGGPRGQFF